This TCR beta chain was documented in a study of response to subunit inactivated influenza vaccine. This CDR3 spans 14 amino acids. CDR1 is SGHRS, CDR2 YFSETQ, per germline. With 7 bases removed from V and 0 bases from J, the gap between germline ends came to 8 bases. TCRdb reprocessed the RT-PCR reads via MiXCR and lists one record per CDR3 protein. The sample contains approximately 570,000 distinct CDR3 sequences, approximately 7.1% of which appear only once. Study outcomes and limitations: Researchers suggested that each seasonal influenza vaccination recruits few new T cells.

Concerning this clonotype itself: Its cognate antigen is unknown.

The chain is built from TRBV5-1 and TRBJ2-6; D is unresolved. This sample comprised PBMCs from blood, obtained less than 30 months after vaccination. The TCR was taken from a man aged 50-75 years who received an inactivated influenza vaccine. CDR3 DNA sequence: TGCGCCAGCGGGTATGGCTCTGGGGCCAACGTCCTGACTTTC. It is translated as CASGYGSGANVLTF.